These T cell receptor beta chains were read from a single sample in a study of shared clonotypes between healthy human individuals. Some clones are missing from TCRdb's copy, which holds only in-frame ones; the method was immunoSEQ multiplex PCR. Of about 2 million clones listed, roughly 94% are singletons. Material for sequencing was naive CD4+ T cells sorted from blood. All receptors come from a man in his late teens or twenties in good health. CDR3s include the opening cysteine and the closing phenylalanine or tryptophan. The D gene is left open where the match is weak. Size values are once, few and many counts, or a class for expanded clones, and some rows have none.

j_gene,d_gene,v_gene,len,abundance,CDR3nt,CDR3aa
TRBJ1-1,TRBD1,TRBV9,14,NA,TGTGCCAGCAGCCAAGGGGACAGGAACACTGAAGCTTTCTTT,CASSQGDRNTEAFF
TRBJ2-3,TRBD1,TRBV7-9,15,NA,TGTGCCAGCAGCTTATTGGGACAGGGGCGAGGTACGCAGTATTTT,CASSLLGQGRGTQYF
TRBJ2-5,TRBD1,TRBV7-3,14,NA,TGTGCCAGCAGCTCAGACAGGGTTGGGGAGACCCAGTACTTC,CASSSDRVGETQYF
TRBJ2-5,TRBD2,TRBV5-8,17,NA,TGTGCCAGCAGCCCAGGACTAGCGGCCAAAGGGGAAGAGACCCAGTACTTC,CASSPGLAAKGEETQYF
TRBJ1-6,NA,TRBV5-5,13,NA,TGTGCCAGCAGCCCGCAGTCTAATTCACCCCTCCACTTT,CASSPQSNSPLHF
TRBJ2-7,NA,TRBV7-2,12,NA,TGTGCCAGCAGCTCTTCAGGGGTCGAGCAGTACTTC,CASSSSGVEQYF
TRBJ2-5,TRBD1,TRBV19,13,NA,TGTGCCAGTAGTATGAACAGGGGCGAGACCCAGTACTTC,CASSMNRGETQYF
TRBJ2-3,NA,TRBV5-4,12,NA,TGTGCCATCGGGGAGGGCACAGATACGCAGTATTTT,CAIGEGTDTQYF
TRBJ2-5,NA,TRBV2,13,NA,TGTGCCAGCAGTTTCAACTCGCAAGAGACCCAGTACTTC,CASSFNSQETQYF
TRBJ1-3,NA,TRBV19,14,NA,TGTGCCAGTACAAAGTTGGAATTTGGAAACACCATATATTTT,CASTKLEFGNTIYF
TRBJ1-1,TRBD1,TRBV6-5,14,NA,TGTGCCAGCAGCAAAACCGGGACAGGGGGCTTGGCTTTCTTT,CASSKTGTGGLAFF
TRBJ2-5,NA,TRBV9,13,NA,TGTGCCAGCAGCGTAGAAGAGAAGGCGGCACAGGACTTC,CASSVEEKAAQDF
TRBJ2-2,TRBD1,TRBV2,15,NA,TGTGCCAGCACCCGGACAGGGGAAGCGACCGGGGAGCTGTTTTTT,CASTRTGEATGELFF
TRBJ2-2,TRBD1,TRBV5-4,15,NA,TGTGCCAGCACCCAAGGACAGGGCTGGGCCGGGGAGCTGTTTTTT,CASTQGQGWAGELFF
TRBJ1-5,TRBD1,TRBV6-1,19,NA,TGTGCCAGCAGTGAATACGGAACAGGGGGCCCTACCTCCGGTCAGCCCCAGCATTTT,CASSEYGTGGPTSGQPQHF
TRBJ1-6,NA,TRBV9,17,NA,TGTGCCAGCAGCCCCGCGGGGGCCGAGGGAATATGGTCACCCCTCCACTTT,CASSPAGAEGIWSPLHF
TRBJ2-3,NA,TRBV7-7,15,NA,TGTGCTAGCAGCTTGTCTTTAGGGGTCACAGATACGCAGTATTTT,CASSLSLGVTDTQYF
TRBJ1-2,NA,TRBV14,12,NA,TGTGCCAGCAGCCGGGGGCCTTATGGCTACACCTTC,CASSRGPYGYTF
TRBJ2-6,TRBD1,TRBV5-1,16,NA,TGCGCCAGCAGCTTGGGGGACAGCTCTGGGGCCAACGTCCTGACTTTC,CASSLGDSSGANVLTF
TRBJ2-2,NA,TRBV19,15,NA,TGTGCCAGTAGTGGTGACAGGTTTTACACCGGGGAGCTGTTTTTT,CASSGDRFYTGELFF
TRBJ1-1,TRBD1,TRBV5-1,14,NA,TGCGCCAGCAGCTTACCAGGGGGCAACACTGAAGCTTTCTTT,CASSLPGGNTEAFF
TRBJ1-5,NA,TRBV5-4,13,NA,TGTGCCAGCAGCTTGGACTCAAATCAGCCCCAGCATTTT,CASSLDSNQPQHF
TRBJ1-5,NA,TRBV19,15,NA,TGTGCCAGTAACACACAGGCCTATAGCAATCAGCCCCAGCATTTT,CASNTQAYSNQPQHF
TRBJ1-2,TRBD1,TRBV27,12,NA,TGTGCCAGCGGGAGAACAGGGGCAGGCTACACCTTC,CASGRTGAGYTF
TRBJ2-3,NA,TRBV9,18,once,TGTGCCAGCAGCGAGGCGGTGAGTTTAGGGGCGAGCACAGATACGCAGTATTTT,CASSEAVSLGASTDTQYF
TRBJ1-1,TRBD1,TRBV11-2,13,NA,TGTGCCAGCAGCCCCCAGGGGGCAACTGAAGCTTTCTTT,CASSPQGATEAFF
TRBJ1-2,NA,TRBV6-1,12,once,TGTGCCAGCAGTGAATATCGGGATGGCTACACCTTC,CASSEYRDGYTF
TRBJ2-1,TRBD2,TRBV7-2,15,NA,TGTGCCAGCAGCCTCCGCCGGGAGGGAAGGAATGAGCAGTTCTTC,CASSLRREGRNEQFF
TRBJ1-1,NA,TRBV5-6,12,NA,TGTGCCAGCAGCTTCCAGGGGCTGGCCGCTTTCTTT,CASSFQGLAAFF
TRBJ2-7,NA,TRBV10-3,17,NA,TGTGCCATCAGTTGGGGGCAGAGAAATCCAAATTCCCACGAGCAGTACTTC,CAISWGQRNPNSHEQYF
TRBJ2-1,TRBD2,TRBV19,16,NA,TGTGCCAGTAGTATGCTAGCGGGCAAGACCCGGAATGAGCAGTTCTTC,CASSMLAGKTRNEQFF